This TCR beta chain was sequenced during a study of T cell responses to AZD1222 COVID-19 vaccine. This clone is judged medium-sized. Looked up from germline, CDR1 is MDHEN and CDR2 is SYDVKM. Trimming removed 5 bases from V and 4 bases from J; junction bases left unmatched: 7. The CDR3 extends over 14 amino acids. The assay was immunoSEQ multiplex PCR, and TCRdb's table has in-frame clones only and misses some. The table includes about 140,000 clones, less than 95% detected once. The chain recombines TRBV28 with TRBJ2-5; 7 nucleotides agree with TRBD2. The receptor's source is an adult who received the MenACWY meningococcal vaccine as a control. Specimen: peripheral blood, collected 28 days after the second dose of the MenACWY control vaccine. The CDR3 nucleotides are TGTGCCAGCAGTCTAAACACGGGGGGAGAGACCCAGTACTTC. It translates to CASSLNTGGETQYF.